These T cell receptor beta chains were read from a single sample in a study of T cells in severe cutaneous drug reactions. One entry per CDR3 protein, without DNA, is what TCRdb gives after re-calling the multiplex PCR reads. In all, the sample yields some 5,700 distinct CDR3 sequences. The material sequenced was PBMCs. These receptors came from a human donor with a severe cutaneous adverse drug reaction. Each CDR3 is given with its conserved first and last residue. Where a row states a size, it is once, few, many or the class of an expanded clone; other rows omit it.

TRBJ2-1,TRBV5-1,15,NA,CASSLRGGTNNEQFF
TRBJ2-7,TRBV9,15,NA,CASSPPGTGALEQYF
TRBJ2-2,TRBV28,13,medium-sized,CASIRRVTGELFF
TRBJ2-3,TRBV4-2,15,medium-sized,CASSQGLAGADTQYF
TRBJ2-3,TRBV5-1,18,NA,CASSLALGYSSLGDTQYF
TRBJ1-1,TRBV27,13,medium-sized,CASTRGGGTEAFF
TRBJ2-3,TRBV28,14,medium-sized,CASSFQGLTDTQYF
TRBJ1-5,TRBV7-9,16,medium-sized,CASSLGDPRAGQPQHF
TRBJ2-1,TRBV4-2,16,medium-sized,CASSQDGGGPYNEQFF
TRBJ1-5,TRBV7-2,18,medium-sized,CASSLVAGGPYSNQPQHF
TRBJ2-1,TRBV3-1,17,NA,CASSQGTGNQPGSEQFF